This entry features one TCR beta chain sequence. The source of the sample is a study of blood T cell repertoires in COVID-19. Original data processing: It was from reference gene primer amplification that nucleated cell counts were estimated. TCRdb's copy holds only in-frame clones and misses some; the assay was immunoSEQ multiplex PCR. V and J calls plus clone size are reproduced from that table; the DNA served to infer D and trimming. The repertoire holds under 250,000 clones, with over 75% as singletons. The CDR3 is 15 residues long. The germline gives CDR1 LGHNA, CDR2 YNFKEQ. V lost 4 bases to trimming and J lost 4 bases; unmatched junction nucleotides: 5.

The TCR sequence derives from a woman at least 80 years old with acute or convalescent COVID-19. The specimen was peripheral blood. The rearrangement joins TRBV4-2 to TRBJ2-2; TRBD2 matches at 8 bases. The CDR3 reads CASSPGGGGTGELFF. Here the CDR3 DNA reads TGTGCCAGCAGCCCCGGGGGGGGCGGCACCGGGGAGCTGTTTTTT.